The clone carrying this T cell receptor (beta chain) was counted only a few times. The repertoire was sequenced with immunoSEQ multiplex PCR; TCRdb's copy has only in-frame clones and lacks some. The table has roughly 180,000 clones, about 70% seen once; the top ten hold around 7.9%. V was trimmed by 1 base and J by 8 bases, leaving 11 bases between them. CDR1 is LNHDA and CDR2 is SQIVND in the germline V gene (reference sequence). CDR3 length: 13 amino acids. This entry is derived from a study of blood T cell repertoires in COVID-19. As for the study in general: The cDNA or gDNA used as material had been derived from T cells, B-cell-depleted T cells, or PBMCs.

The sequenced material came from peripheral blood. This sequence originates from a woman aged 45-60 years with active or convalescent COVID-19. This sequence joins TRBV19 and TRBJ1-2; weak D call: TRBD1 (5 bases). The CDR3 DNA reads TGTGCCAGTAGTATAGGGCAGGGAAGGGGCTACACCTTC. Protein sequence: CASSIGQGRGYTF. Based on the CDR3 plus reference TRBV19 and TRBJ1-2, the full variable domain is DGGITQSPKYLFRKEGQNVTLSCEQNLNHDAMYWYRQDPGQGLRLIYYSQIVNDFQKGDIAEGYSVSREKKESFPLTVTSAQKNPTAFYLCASSIGQGRGYTFGSGTRLTVV.